This TCR beta chain is from a study of control samples from healthy donors and cancer patients. This CDR3 spans 16 amino acids. The V segment lost 5 bases and the J segment 3 bases; nucleotides outside the gene matches: 7. Germline CDR1 is SNHLY and CDR2 is FYNNEI. Clones were read by immunoSEQ multiplex PCR, and TCRdb kept only the in-frame ones, dropping some. Here the sample spans some 49,000 clones, about 86% being singletons. Material for sequencing was PBMCs. The gene calls are TRBV2 and TRBJ2-3, with TRBD2 matching 11 bases. The clonotype comes from a woman aged 45-65 years with lung cancer. The DNA for the CDR3 is TGTGCCAGCAGTCCCGCTAGCGGGGGGTTAACAGATACGCAGTATTTT. As protein: CASSPASGGLTDTQYF. Supplemented by reference TRBV2 and TRBJ2-3, the full variable domain reads EPEVTQTPSHQVTQMGQEVILRCVPISNHLYFYWYRQILGQKVEFLVSFYNNEISEKSEIFDDQFSVERPDGSNFTLKIRSTKLEDSAMYFCASSPASGGLTDTQYFGPGTRLTVL.